The clone carrying this T cell receptor beta chain was detected a few times. Its antigen is not identified. The sample comes from a study of T cells in Graves' hyperthyroidism and ophthalmopathy. Study-level information: Peripheral blood was acquired at first diagnosis, ahead of any therapy whatsoever.

CDR1 is GTSNPN, CDR2 SVGIG, per germline (reference sequence). The CDR3 runs to 13 residues. V was shortened by 0 bases and J by 7 bases, with 10 bases between the two germline ends. Study-level findings and limits: Before onset, by a median of around six months, the model predicted ophthalmopathy.

The source material, RNA transcripts, was used to amplify TCR beta CDR3 regions. When the TCR CDR3 underwent first-round RT-PCR, the HTBI primer set was used. TCRdb itself ran the multiplex PCR reads through MiXCR, one entry per CDR3 protein. This sample carries 400,000 to 450,000 distinct CDR3 sequences, 14% to 15% of them seen once, and the ten largest clones take approximately 13%. This clonotype originated in a man aged 18 to 30 with Graves' ophthalmopathy. The sample consisted of blood. This rearrangement joins TRBV30 to TRBJ2-1; TRBD2 is a possible D gene (6 bases). The CDR3 region has the DNA TGTGCCTGGAGTGTAATGGGGGGTAATGAGCAGTTCTTC. It codes for CAWSVMGGNEQFF.